Sequencing of this T cell receptor beta chain was carried out in a study of human T cells and chemical hapten exposure. Whole-study results and caveats: There were significantly more large CDR3 similarity clusters among expanded TCRs than among controls.

TCRdb fed the RACE reads into MiXCR, producing one record per CDR3 protein. This table holds about 260,000 distinct CDR3 sequences, about 8.6% found once. Notes on this clonotype: The antigen remains unidentified.

The CDR3 sequence is 15 residues long. With V trimmed by 3 bases and J by 0 bases, 5 bases remained unmatched. Per germline, CDR1 SGHRS and CDR2 YFSETQ. Time point: pre-sensitization, week 0. Treatment of the sample: therapeutic diphenylcyclopropenone sensitization with weekly scalp DPC. The sample here was whole blood, taken in connection with sensitization to the hapten diphenylcyclopropenone (DPC). The rearrangement links TRBV5-1 to TRBJ2-5, with 7 positions matching TRBD1. The source of this sequence is a woman between 40 and 50 years old with alopecia areata. Some clones in this sample may be carry-over from other donors' samples. This CDR3 is CASSSGTVYQETQYF. As DNA, the CDR3 is TGCGCCAGCAGCTCTGGGACAGTCTACCAAGAGACCCAGTACTTC.